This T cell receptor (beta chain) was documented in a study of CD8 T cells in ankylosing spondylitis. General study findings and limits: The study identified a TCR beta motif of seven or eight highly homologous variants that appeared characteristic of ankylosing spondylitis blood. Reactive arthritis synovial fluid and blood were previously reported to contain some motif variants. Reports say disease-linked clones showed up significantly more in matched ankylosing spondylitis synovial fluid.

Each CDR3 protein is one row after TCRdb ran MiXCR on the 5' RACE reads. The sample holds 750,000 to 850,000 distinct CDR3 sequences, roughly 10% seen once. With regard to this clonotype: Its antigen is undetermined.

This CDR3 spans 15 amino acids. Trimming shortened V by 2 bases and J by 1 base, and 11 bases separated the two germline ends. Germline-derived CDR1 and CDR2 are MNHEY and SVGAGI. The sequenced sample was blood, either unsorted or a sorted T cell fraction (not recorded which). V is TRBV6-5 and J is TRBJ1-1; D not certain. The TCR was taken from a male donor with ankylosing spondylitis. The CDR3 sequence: CASSYGGVRNTEAFF. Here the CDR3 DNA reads TGTGCCAGCAGTTACGGCGGGGTACGGAACACTGAAGCTTTCTTT.